This TCR beta chain was recovered during a study of a mutant IDH1 vaccine in newly diagnosed glioma. Sample time point: week 5, during vaccination. Vaccination used 300 ug of mutant IDH1 20-mer peptide per dose, with topical imiquimod. This table comes from immunoSEQ multiplex PCR, and its TCRdb copy is limited to in-frame clones, with some not included. In the table there are 25,000 to 30,000 clones, about 90% of which are singletons. Concerning this clone: The antigen is undetermined.

The CDR3 is 15 amino acids. V lost 7 bases to trimming and J lost 5 bases; unmatched junction nucleotides: 10. Looked up from germline, CDR1 is SGHTA and CDR2 is FQGNSA. This chain joins TRBV7-2 and TRBJ2-5, with TRBD2 matching 10 bases. This TCR was sampled from a woman in her thirties or forties with glioma. Some clones in this sample may be carry-over from other donors' samples. The sample consisted of peripheral blood mononuclear cells (PBMCs), taken from a glioma patient whose treatment included an IDH1 peptide vaccine. This CDR3 is CASTERAGGLETQYF. CDR3 DNA sequence: TGTGCCAGCACCGAGAGAGCGGGAGGGCTGGAGACCCAGTACTTC.